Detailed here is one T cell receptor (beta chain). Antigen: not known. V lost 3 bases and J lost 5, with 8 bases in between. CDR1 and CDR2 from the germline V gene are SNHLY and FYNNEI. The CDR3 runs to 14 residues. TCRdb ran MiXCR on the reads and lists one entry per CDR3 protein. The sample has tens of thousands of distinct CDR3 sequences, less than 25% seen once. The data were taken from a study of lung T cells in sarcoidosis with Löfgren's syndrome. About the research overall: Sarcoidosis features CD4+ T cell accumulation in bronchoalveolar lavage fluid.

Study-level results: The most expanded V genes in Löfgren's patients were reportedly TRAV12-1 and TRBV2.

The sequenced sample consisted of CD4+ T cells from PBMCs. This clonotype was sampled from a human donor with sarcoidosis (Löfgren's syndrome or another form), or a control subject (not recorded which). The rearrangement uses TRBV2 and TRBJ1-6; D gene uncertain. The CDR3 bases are TGTGCCAGCAGTGATAACACCCATAATTCACCCCTCCACTTT. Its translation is CASSDNTHNSPLHF.